These T cell receptor beta chains were read from a single sample in a study of T cell repertoires in cytomegalovirus infection. For these receptors, no antigen is known. TCRdb passed the reads through MiXCR, listing each CDR3 protein once. The sample holds roughly 730,000 distinct CDR3 sequences, approximately 33% seen once. The source material was cultured PBMCs, sampled from culture after CMV antigen stimulation. The source is a human donor in good health (CMV status not recorded). Some clones in this sample may be carry-over from other donors' samples. Each CDR3 is given with its conserved first and last residue. Each record gives: D gene, clone size, V gene, J gene, CDR3 length, CDR3 protein, CDR3 DNA. D genes are given only for firm matches. Clone sizes are given selectively: once, few, many, or a class where the clone is expanded.

.	few	TRBV7-8	TRBJ1-1	14	CASSLVRRGTEAFF	TGTGCCAGCAGCTTAGTACGGCGGGGTACTGAAGCTTTCTTT
TRBD1	.	TRBV7-6	TRBJ1-5	15	CASSQGGTYNQPQHF	TGTGCCAGCAGCCAAGGGGGCACATACAATCAGCCCCAGCATTTT
.	.	TRBV7-2	TRBJ1-5	14	CANSLGLGNQPQHF	TGCGCCAACAGCTTAGGATTAGGAAATCAGCCCCAGCATTTT
.	once	TRBV4-1	TRBJ2-3	16	CASSQGQLQFGDTQYF	TGCGCCAGCAGCCAGGGCCAACTACAGTTCGGCGATACGCAGTATTTT
.	.	TRBV5-6	TRBJ2-5	14	CASSRQGTQETQYF	TGTGCCAGCTCACGGCAGGGCACCCAAGAGACCCAGTACTTC
.	.	TRBV5-1	TRBJ2-1	11	CASRLNSEQFF	TGCGCCAGCAGACTAAACAGTGAGCAGTTCTTC
.	.	TRBV6-1	TRBJ2-6	16	CASSVGLNSGANVLTF	TGTGCCAGCAGTGTGGGACTGAACTCTGGGGCCAACGTCCTGACTTTC
.	.	TRBV6-2/TRBV6-3	TRBJ2-5	13	CASSYTTLETQYF	TGTGCCAGCAGTTACACGACCCTAGAGACCCAGTACTTC
TRBD1	.	TRBV6-4	TRBJ2-7	13	CASRWTGLNEQYF	TGTGCCAGCAGATGGACAGGGTTGAACGAGCAGTACTTC
TRBD1	.	TRBV12-3/TRBV12-4	TRBJ1-5	14	CASSWGTGNQPQHF	TGTGCCAGCAGTTGGGGGACAGGGAACCAGCCCCAGCATTTT
.	many	TRBV7-9	TRBJ2-7	13	CASSVRDTYEQYF	TGTGCCAGCAGCGTCAGGGATACCTACGAGCAGTACTTC
TRBD1	many	TRBV7-2	TRBJ1-1	15	CASSLAGTGWTEAFF	TGTGCCAGCAGCTTAGCGGGGACAGGGTGGACTGAAGCTTTCTTT
TRBD2	.	TRBV4-2	TRBJ2-7	16	CASSQVAGQRSYEQYF	TGTGCCAGCAGCCAAGTAGCGGGGCAGCGATCCTACGAGCAGTACTTC
.	.	TRBV20-1	TRBJ2-5	13	CSAKLGGQETQYF	TGCAGTGCTAAGTTAGGGGGACAAGAGACCCAGTACTTC
TRBD2	few	TRBV19	TRBJ2-4	17	CASGGLAGAGAKNIQYF	TGTGCCAGCGGGGGACTAGCGGGAGCGGGAGCCAAAAACATTCAGTACTTC
TRBD1	.	TRBV7-8	TRBJ1-5	18	CASSQRRRDRVGNQPQHF	TGTGCCAGCAGCCAACGCCGGCGGGACAGGGTTGGCAATCAGCCCCAGCATTTT
TRBD2	many	TRBV7-2	TRBJ2-1	15	CASIRTSGGYNEQFF	TGTGCCAGCATCAGGACTAGCGGGGGGTACAATGAGCAGTTCTTC
.	.	TRBV5-4	TRBJ2-7	17	CASSCQQSSLFSYEQYF	TGTGCCAGCAGCTGCCAGCAGTCTAGCCTCTTCTCCTACGAGCAGTACTTC
TRBD1	few	TRBV7-9	TRBJ2-5	14	CASRGGSGVGTQYF	TGTGCCAGTAGAGGGGGCTCGGGTGTCGGGACCCAGTACTTC
.	.	TRBV4-1	TRBJ1-4	15	CASSQGDRDNEKLFF	TGCGCCAGCAGCCAAGGCGACAGAGATAATGAAAAACTGTTTTTT
.	few	TRBV12-3/TRBV12-4	TRBJ2-3	14	CASSLKQITDTQYF	TGTGCCAGCAGTTTAAAGCAGATCACAGATACGCAGTATTTT
.	.	TRBV20-1	TRBJ1-6	15	CSAPKGGSGNSPLHF	TGCAGTGCTCCGAAGGGGGGTTCAGGCAATTCACCCCTCCACTTT
.	few	TRBV4-1	TRBJ1-2	15	CASSQATGIHYGYTF	TGCGCCAGCAGCCAAGCGACAGGAATTCACTATGGCTACACCTTC
.	few	TRBV20-1	TRBJ2-7	12	CSASLGLAEQYF	TGCAGTGCTAGCCTGGGACTGGCCGAGCAGTACTTC
.	few	TRBV5-4	TRBJ2-1	15	CASSPRGTTYNEQFF	TGTGCCAGCAGCCCGCGGGGGACAACATACAATGAGCAGTTCTTC
TRBD2	many	TRBV7-8	TRBJ2-3	16	CASSLDGLADTYAQYF	TGTGCCAGCAGCTTAGACGGTCTAGCGGACACATACGCGCAGTATTTT
.	many	TRBV7-2	TRBJ1-5	12	CASSWENQPQHF	TGTGCCAGCAGTTGGGAGAATCAGCCCCAGCATTTT
.	.	TRBV12-3/TRBV12-4	TRBJ1-2	15	CASSLRRLNNYGYTF	TGTGCCAGCAGCCTCAGAAGATTGAATAACTATGGCTACACCTTC
.	.	TRBV4-2	TRBJ1-2	14	CASSQQEVNYGYTF	TGTGCCAGCAGCCAGCAGGAAGTTAACTATGGCTACACCTTC
.	few	TRBV28	TRBJ1-5	14	CASTPARGIQPQHF	TGTGCCAGCACCCCGGCGAGGGGGATCCAGCCCCAGCATTTT
.	.	TRBV7-8	TRBJ2-2	15	CASSLRRANTGELFF	TGTGCCAGCAGCTTACGCAGAGCGAACACCGGGGAGCTGTTTTTT
.	.	TRBV20-1	TRBJ1-1	14	CSALFLGANTEAFF	TGCAGTGCTCTCTTTTTAGGGGCGAACACTGAAGCTTTCTTT
.	.	TRBV5-1	TRBJ1-2	14	CASSLDTSRGGYTF	TGCGCCAGCAGCTTGGACACCTCGAGAGGAGGCTACACCTTC
.	few	TRBV6-6	TRBJ1-5	15	CASSYAQGSNQPQHF	TGTGCCAGCAGTTACGCGCAGGGGAGCAATCAGCCCCAGCATTTT
TRBD2	.	TRBV5-1	TRBJ2-7	15	CASSPGAGGKGEQYF	TGCGCCAGCAGCCCGGGAGCGGGGGGCAAGGGCGAGCAGTACTTC
TRBD1	.	TRBV7-8	TRBJ2-1	15	CASSHGTGDHNELFF	TGTGCCAGCAGCCACGGGACAGGGGACCACAATGAGCTGTTCTTC
.	.	TRBV19	TRBJ2-2	14	CASSIARNTGELFF	TGTGCCAGTAGTATCGCCCGAAACACCGGGGAGCTGTTTTTT
.	few	TRBV20-1	TRBJ2-1	13	CSAARGAYNEQFF	TGCAGTGCCGCCCGTGGGGCCTACAATGAGCAGTTCTTC
.	.	TRBV5-4	TRBJ1-6	13	CASSLEANSPLHF	TGTGCCAGCAGCTTGGAGGCGAATTCACCCCTCCACTTT
.	few	TRBV7-9	TRBJ1-2	13	CASSRDVSSGYTF	TGTGCCAGCAGCCGTGATGTCAGTTCTGGCTACACCTTC
.	once	TRBV20-1	TRBJ1-2	12	CSAIPLNYGYTF	TGCAGTGCCATCCCCCTTAACTATGGCTACACCTTC
.	.	TRBV4-2	TRBJ2-6	17	CASSQAGGRSGANVLTF	TGTGCCAGCAGCCAAGCCGGAGGCCGCTCTGGGGCCAACGTCCTGACTTTC
.	.	TRBV29-1	TRBJ2-5	15	CSVEVYLAEGETQYF	TGCAGCGTTGAAGTCTATCTCGCGGAGGGAGAGACCCAGTACTTC
.	.	TRBV6-2/TRBV6-3	TRBJ1-1	13	CASSYPLTAGAFF	TGTGCCAGCAGTTACCCCTTAACCGCTGGGGCTTTCTTT